This T cell receptor beta chain stems from a study of T cell responses to AZD1222 COVID-19 vaccine (dated by TCRdb to the early 2020s). Regarding the complete study: AZD1222 recipients with second doses at about 4 weeks or about 12 weeks were pooled, because spike-specific TCR depth and breadth did not differ between schedules. A total of over 230 trial participants underwent TCR sequencing, of whom 200 to 220 had received two doses of AZD1222 and some 25 had received two doses of the MenACWY control vaccine. Trial participants were enrolled by age into subgroups of 18-55, 56-69 and 70-plus years, and around 140, 26 and 57 TCR-sequenced participants, respectively, were included in these subgroups. What the authors observed across the whole study: The 56-69-year group was small, and its depth increase did not reach significance, likely because of low power. After two AZD1222 doses, both the breadth and the depth of spike-specific TCRs were significantly higher than at day 0 and than in MenACWY recipients. Epitopes outside the regions mutated in the B.1.351 and B.1.1.7 variants were reportedly recognized by nearly half of the unique spike-specific TCRs. Participants were mostly white British, with more females than males. The authors suggested clonal diversity may have been underestimated. CD4 TCRs associated with the vaccine covered the entire spike protein, and the dominant responses were in regions 160-218 and 743-854. Because no day 14 peak-response samples were available, repertoires were characterized only after the peak T cell response. Conclusions about previously exposed vaccinees were limited because only a handful of AZD1222 recipients were SARS-CoV-2 seropositive at baseline.

Explained via the paper, the time point label denotes: baseline before first vaccination. Samples from vaccinated people were obtained from the UK trials COV001 and COV002, which included a single-blind randomized controlled phase 2/3 trial of AZD1222 (ChAdOx1 nCoV-19) in healthy adults. For TCRbeta chain sequencing, PBMC samples from trial participants were taken at day 0 and at day 28 after the second dose. V and J are truncated by 4 bases and 2 bases respectively, leaving an intervening sequence of 9 bases. The germline V gene provides CDR1 SQVTM and CDR2 ANQGSEA. Taken from cysteine to phenylalanine, the CDR3 has 12 residues. Of the read, only the CDR3 DNA is kept; its 36 bases are in frame from base 1. As for this clone: Its antigen is unknown. Base qualities are not recorded, but no much larger clone differs from it by a single base.

The CDR3 regions of human TCRbeta chains were analyzed by immunosequencing. The published analysis was carried out like this. Repertoire TCRs were matched against a reference library of SARS-CoV-2-specific TCRs generated with the MIRA antigen-specificity platform. Breadth was defined as the fraction of unique TCRs that were SARS-CoV-2-associated, and depth was defined as the fraction of total T cells that were SARS-CoV-2-associated. Each spike-specific TCR was assigned to its reactive spike region and to a CD4 or CD8 class using the MIRA data. Log10-transformed breadth and depth values were compared by one-way ANOVA with Sidak's multiple comparisons tests. TCRdb obtained this table from immuneACCESS and retained in-frame rearrangements with V and J assigned. These tables miss some clones; where compared with another copy, unresolved V genes account for less than half of the shortfall, and the remainder is unexplained. V, J and clone size are taken as reported in that table, and D and trimming were inferred from the DNA itself. The sample table shows roughly 140,000 clones, and around 91% are seen once. The ten largest clones capture over 3.5% of the sample.

The rearrangement combines TRBV29-1 with TRBJ2-7, and possibly TRBD1, on 6 matching bases. Sample: peripheral blood, taken on day 0 of AZD1222 vaccination. The receptor comes from an adult in good health. The base sequence is TGCAGCGTTGGACAGGTAGCCTACGAGCAGTACTTC. This translates into CSVGQVAYEQYF.